This TCR beta chain stems from a study of tumor-infiltrating lymphocytes in primary liver carcinoma. The CDR3 runs 19 residues. The germline CDR1 and CDR2 sequences are SGHTA and FQGTGA. With V trimmed by 0 bases and J by 0 bases, 8 bases remained unmatched. Co-extraction yielded RNA and DNA from roughly 21-30 mg of unsorted bulk tissue. The investigators made TCR beta cDNA from 400 to 550 ng total RNA, using a constant-region primer. Three nested multiplex PCR rounds, a slightly modified ARM-PCR method, built the TCR beta libraries. The first two PCR rounds used TRBV1-TRBV30 primers with a Cbeta primer, 9 to 11 cycles each. TCRdb re-derived calls from the multiplex PCR reads in MiXCR, one entry per CDR3 protein. The sample contains under 130,000 distinct CDR3 sequences, 80% to 85% of which appear only once. This clonotype was seen only a few times. Its antigen is unidentified. General study results and limits: Pairs of tumor regions overlapped more than tumor-adjacent and tumor-blood pairs did. Tumors had a top-250-clone fraction that was significantly higher than blood (p = 0.039).

The specimen sequenced was liver tumor tissue from sampling region 3. Indicated subset: tumor region T3, left-lateral pole. V gene TRBV7-3 combines with J gene TRBJ2-6, with 7 bases that match TRBD2. The sequence derives from a middle-aged man with primary liver carcinoma and hepatitis B virus infection. In DNA form, the CDR3 reads TGTGCCAGCAGCTTAACGAGCGGGGCCCCCTTCTCTGGGGCCAACGTCCTGACTTTC. It is translated as CASSLTSGAPFSGANVLTF.